Reported below is one T cell receptor (beta chain). Its antigen remains undetermined. The input lacks base qualities; no much larger clone sits a single base away. The sample originates from a study of blood T cell repertoires in COVID-19 (dated by TCRdb to 2018 to 2020). For context, the study as a whole: Collaborator samples came from the United States, Italy and Spain and covered acute and convalescent phases of COVID-19. Subjects who had been exposed to COVID-19, were actively infected with it, or had recovered from it provided the deeply sampled blood TCRbeta repertoires that made up the dataset. A de-identified subject ID, COVID-19 status, age in years and sex were almost always included in the sample metadata. The samples were drawn from two sources: the first 160 participants of the ongoing ImmuneRACE study, and 1,254 subjects contributed by 6 global collaborators. The material from the prospective study consisted of cDNA or gDNA derived from T cells, B-cell-depleted T cells, or PBMCs. Where available, HLA class I and class II types were taken from metadata supplied by the sample provider and were not determined by assay-based typing. The repertoires were made available in a free public database intended to serve as a resource for research on the immune response to SARS-CoV-2.

General study outcomes and caveats: The quantity of clinical and demographic metadata differed by source and by participant and was supplied without curation.

TCRbeta CDR3 regions were amplified from genomic DNA using the immunoSEQ Assay, a bias-controlled multiplex PCR. In the original analysis: The number of nucleated cells in each sample was estimated by amplification of reference gene primers within the assay. To quantify the absolute abundance of each unique TCRbeta CDR3 rearrangement, sequence reads were collapsed and filtered. For each sample, productive Simpson clonality was calculated by taking the square root of Simpson's diversity index across productive rearrangements. TCRdb limited this immuneACCESS table to in-frame rearrangements with V and J called. A share of clones is missing; checked studies link under half to unresolved V genes, and the rest is unexplained. V, J and clone size are those of that table, while D and trimming were read from the DNA. Within this sample are about 310,000 clones, with around 89% of them counted one time only. The ten largest clones add up to roughly 8.9% of the sample.

Participants in the prospective study were enrolled through a virtual design, were aged about 18 to 100 years, and lived in approximately 25 United States geographic areas. Cohort assignment in the prospective study relied on participant-reported clinical history from a screening survey and a study questionnaire. ImmuneRACE Cohort 3 recovered participants were defined by two consecutive negative NP/OP PCR tests, healthcare professional clearance, or symptom resolution. In the prospective study, whole blood, serum and a nasopharyngeal or oropharyngeal swab were collected from each participant by mobile phlebotomists. Participants in the prospective study had the option to provide additional blood draws and questionnaires over an approximately 2-month period. Before DNA extraction, prospective study blood samples were shipped either frozen or at room temperature. From its cysteine to its phenylalanine, the CDR3 spans 11 amino acids. Only the CDR3 region is kept as DNA, spanning 33 bases read in frame from base 1. CDR1 and CDR2 are drawn from the germline V gene: ENHRY, SYGVKD. The germline ends are 5 bases apart after V is trimmed by 5 bases and J by 4 bases.

The sequence was obtained from a woman in her forties who had recovered from COVID-19. Source material: PBMCs or T cells enriched from blood (not recorded which). Recombination connected TRBV10-3 to TRBJ1-2; confidence is insufficient to name the D gene. In nucleotides, the sequence is TGTGCCATCAGTTCCCTCTATGGCTACACCTTC. Its translation reads: CAISSLYGYTF.